The subject of this entry is one T cell receptor beta chain. The antigen remains unidentified. In building TCR beta libraries, iRepertoire HTBI primers were used together with Arm-PCR of CDR3 regions. TCRdb analysed the multiplex PCR reads with MiXCR anew, one entry per CDR3 protein. The table has 350,000 to 500,000 distinct CDR3 sequences, 12% to 15% seen once. Trimming removed 4 bases at V and 3 bases at J, with 7 bases between. Germline V gene sequence: CDR1 SNHLY, CDR2 FYNNEI. CDR3 length: 13 amino acids. This sample is drawn from a study of regulatory T cells in long-lasting Graves disease. Study outcomes and limitations: Few sampled subjects may have lowered accuracy.

Regarding time point: newly diagnosed GD, antithyroid drugs for less than 3 months. PBMC-extracted RNA yielded the TCR library. This sample was also put to use in a study of T cells in Graves' hyperthyroidism and ophthalmopathy. That paper states: HTBI primers were the set used in a first-round RT-PCR of the TCR CDR3.

The sample was peripheral blood mononuclear cells (PBMCs), taken at new diagnosis, from a patient treated with antithyroid drugs. The V gene is TRBV2, the J gene TRBJ1-5, with D unclear. This clonotype was obtained from a woman in her forties or fifties with Graves disease. CDR3: CASSAQFNQPQHF. In DNA, the CDR3 is TGTGCCAGCAGTGCACAGTTCAATCAGCCCCAGCATTTT.